This TCR beta chain derives from a study of blood T cell repertoires in COVID-19. Across the study: In each case, the material was cDNA or gDNA derived from T cells, B-cell-depleted T cells, or PBMCs.

Per the original methods: Estimation of nucleated cell counts was performed using reference gene primer amplification. Clones were read by immunoSEQ multiplex PCR, and TCRdb kept only the in-frame ones, dropping some. V and J calls and clone size are those listed in that table; D and trimming were worked out from the DNA. The sample consists of over 95,000 clones, less than 85% of them appearing once. V shed 3 bases, J shed 3 bases, and the junction held 2 bases outside the gene matches. Germline CDR1 reads SGHAT; CDR2 reads FQNNGV. The CDR3 is made up of 16 amino acids. Sequencing was performed on peripheral blood. The V call is TRBV11-2, the J call TRBJ2-5; 15 positions match TRBD2. The receptor was isolated from a woman at least 80 years old with active or convalescent COVID-19. CDR3 sequence (DNA): TGTGCCAGCAGCTTTTGGACTAGCGGGAGGGAAGAGACCCAGTACTTC. This translates into CASSFWTSGREETQYF.